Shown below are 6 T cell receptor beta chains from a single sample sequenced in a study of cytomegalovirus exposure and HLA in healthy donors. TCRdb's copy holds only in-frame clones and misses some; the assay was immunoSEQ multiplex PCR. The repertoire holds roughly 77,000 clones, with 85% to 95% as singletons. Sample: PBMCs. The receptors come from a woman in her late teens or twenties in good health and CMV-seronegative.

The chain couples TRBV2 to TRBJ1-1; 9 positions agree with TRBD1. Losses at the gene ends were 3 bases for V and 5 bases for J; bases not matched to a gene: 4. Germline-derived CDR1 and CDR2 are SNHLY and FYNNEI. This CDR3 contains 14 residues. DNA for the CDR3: TGTGCCAGCAGTGAGGGACAGGGATGGACTGAAGCTTTCTTT. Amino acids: CASSEGQGWTEAFF.

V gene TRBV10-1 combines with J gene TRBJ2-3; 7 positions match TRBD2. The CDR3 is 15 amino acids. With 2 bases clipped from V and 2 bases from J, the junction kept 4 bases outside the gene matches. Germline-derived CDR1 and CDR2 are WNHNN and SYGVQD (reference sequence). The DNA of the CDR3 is TGCGCCAGCAGTGAGAGCGGGGACTTCACAGATACGCAGTATTTT. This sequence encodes CASSESGDFTDTQYF.

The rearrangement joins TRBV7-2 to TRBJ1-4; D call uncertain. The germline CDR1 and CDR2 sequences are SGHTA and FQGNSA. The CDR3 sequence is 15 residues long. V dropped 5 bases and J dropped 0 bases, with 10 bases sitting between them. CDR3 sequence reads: CASSHDLATNEKLFF. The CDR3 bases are TGTGCCAGCAGCCACGACTTAGCAACTAATGAAAAACTGTTTTTT. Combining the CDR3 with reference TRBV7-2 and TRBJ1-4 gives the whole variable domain GAGVSQSPSNKVTEKGKDVELRCDPISGHTALYWYRQSLGQGLEFLIYFQGNSAPDKSGLPSDRFSAERTGGSVSTLTIQRTQQEDSAVYLCASSHDLATNEKLFFGSGTQLSVL.

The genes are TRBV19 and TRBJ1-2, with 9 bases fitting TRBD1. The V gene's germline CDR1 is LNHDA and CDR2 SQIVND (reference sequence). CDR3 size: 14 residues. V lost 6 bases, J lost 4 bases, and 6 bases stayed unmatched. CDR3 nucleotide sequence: TGTGCCAGTAGCAACGGACAGGGGCCCTATGGCTACACCTTC. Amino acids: CASSNGQGPYGYTF.

In DNA, the CDR3 is TGTGCCAGCTCACCAACGCTAGCGGGAGGGTCCAACGAGCAGTACTTC. Encoded protein: CASSPTLAGGSNEQYF. V gene TRBV18 combines with J gene TRBJ2-7, with 12 bases matching TRBD2. The trim removed 2 bases at V and 5 bases at J, leaving 7 bases unmatched. There are 16 residues in the CDR3. The germline V gene has CDR1 KGHSH and CDR2 LQKENI.

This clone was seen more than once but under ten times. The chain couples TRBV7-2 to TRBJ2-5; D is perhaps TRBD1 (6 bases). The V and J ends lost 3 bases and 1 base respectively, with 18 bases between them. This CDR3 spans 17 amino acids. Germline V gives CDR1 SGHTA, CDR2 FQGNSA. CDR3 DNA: TGTGCCAGCAGCTTCACAGGGTCTCAGGCACCCCAAGAGACCCAGTACTTC. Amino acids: CASSFTGSQAPQETQYF.